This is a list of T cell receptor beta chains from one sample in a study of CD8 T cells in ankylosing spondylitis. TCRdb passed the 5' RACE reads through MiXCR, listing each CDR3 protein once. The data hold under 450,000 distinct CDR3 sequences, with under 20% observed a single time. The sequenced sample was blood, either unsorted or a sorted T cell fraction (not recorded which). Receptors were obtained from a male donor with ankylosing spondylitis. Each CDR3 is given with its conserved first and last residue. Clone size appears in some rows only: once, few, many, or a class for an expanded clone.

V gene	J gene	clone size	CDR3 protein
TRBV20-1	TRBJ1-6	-	CSAREQYNSPLHF
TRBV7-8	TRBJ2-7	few	CASSRSLQGWEQYF
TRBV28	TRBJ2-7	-	CASSVGGATYEQYF
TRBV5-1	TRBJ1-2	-	CASSPSSGPYGYTF
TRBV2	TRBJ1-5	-	CASTGTGGFQPQHF
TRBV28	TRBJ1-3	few	CASSLGSWVNSGNTIYF
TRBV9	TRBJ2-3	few	CASNPRGNTDTQYF
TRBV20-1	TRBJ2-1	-	CSAPLDGFRSHEQFF
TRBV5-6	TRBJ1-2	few	CASSPGRTYGYTF
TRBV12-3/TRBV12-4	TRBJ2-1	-	CASNPDRGLLDEQFF
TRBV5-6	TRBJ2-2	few	CASSLVGTTGELFF
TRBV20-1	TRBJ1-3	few	CSAAGDRNTIYF
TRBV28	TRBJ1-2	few	CASSKGDSIYGYTF
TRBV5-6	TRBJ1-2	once	CASSLGQGNYGHTF
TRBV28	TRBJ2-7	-	CASSSGQGAAYEQYF
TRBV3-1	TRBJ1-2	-	CASSQARGSYGYTF
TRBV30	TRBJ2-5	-	CAWSGETQYF
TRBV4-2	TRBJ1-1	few	CASSQEGQGITEAFF
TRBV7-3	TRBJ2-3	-	CASSSELAGGTDTQYF
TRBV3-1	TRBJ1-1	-	CASSPLTGRTEAFF
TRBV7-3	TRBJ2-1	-	CASSPRSPTGYNEQFF
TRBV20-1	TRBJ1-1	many	CSAGRGQLNTEAFF
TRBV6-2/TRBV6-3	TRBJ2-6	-	CASSYGQYYSGANVLTF
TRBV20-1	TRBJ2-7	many	CSASPGLAVYEQYF
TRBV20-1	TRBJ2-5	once	CSADPGLGETQYF
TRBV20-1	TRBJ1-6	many	CSAREIGRNNSPLHF